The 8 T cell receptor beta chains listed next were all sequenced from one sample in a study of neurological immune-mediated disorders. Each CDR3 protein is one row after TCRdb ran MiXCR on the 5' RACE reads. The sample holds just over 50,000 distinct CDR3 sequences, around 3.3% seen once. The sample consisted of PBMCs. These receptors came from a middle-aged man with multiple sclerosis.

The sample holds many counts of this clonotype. CDR3 DNA sequence: TGCGCCAGCAGCATATACGGGGATCCGGAGACCCAGTACTTC. It encodes CASSIYGDPETQYF. This chain joins TRBV5-1 and TRBJ2-5, with a possible D match to TRBD2 (5 bases). The germline CDR1 and CDR2 sequences are SGHRS and YFSETQ. The CDR3 has 14 residues. V lost 4 bases to trimming and J lost 5 bases, with 15 bases between them.

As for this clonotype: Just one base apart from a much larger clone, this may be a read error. CDR3 sequence (DNA): TGTGCCATCACCTTGAACGGCCGGGAAGAGCAGTACTTC. Residues: CAITLNGREEQYF. The chain uses TRBV10-3 and TRBJ2-7; D may be TRBD2 (5 bases). V was trimmed by 7 bases and J by 7 bases, leaving 17 bases between them. CDR1 and CDR2 from the germline V gene are ENHRY and SYGVKD. The CDR3 extends over 13 amino acids.

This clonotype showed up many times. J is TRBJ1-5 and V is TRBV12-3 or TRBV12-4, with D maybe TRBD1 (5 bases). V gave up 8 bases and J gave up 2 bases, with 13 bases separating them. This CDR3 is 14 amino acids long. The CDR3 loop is CASANRLGNQPQHF. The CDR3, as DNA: TGTGCCAGCGCCAACAGGTTAGGCAATCAGCCCCAGCATTTT.

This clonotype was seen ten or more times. The CDR3 here is CASSPRDLNSPLHF. The CDR3 DNA follows: TGTGCCAGCAGCCCCCGGGACCTAAATTCACCCCTCCACTTT. V and J are TRBV5-5 and TRBJ1-6, with a possible D match to TRBD1 (5 bases). From germline, CDR1 is SGHKS and CDR2 YYEKEE (reference sequence). The CDR3 spans 14 residues. The ends were cut back, 4 bases at V and 7 bases at J, with 12 bases in the middle.

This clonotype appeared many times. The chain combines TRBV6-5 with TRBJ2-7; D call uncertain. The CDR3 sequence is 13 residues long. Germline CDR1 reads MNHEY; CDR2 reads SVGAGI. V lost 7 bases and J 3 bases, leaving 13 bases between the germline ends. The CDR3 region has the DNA TGTGCCAGCAAGCGCGGCGTGGACTACGAGCAGTACTTC. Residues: CASKRGVDYEQYF.

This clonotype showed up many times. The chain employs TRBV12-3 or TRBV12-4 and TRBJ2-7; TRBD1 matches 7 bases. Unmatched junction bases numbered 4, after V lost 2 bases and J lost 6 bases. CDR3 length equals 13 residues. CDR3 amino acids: CASSLTSGGEQYF. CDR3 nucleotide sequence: TGTGCCAGCAGTTTAACATCAGGGGGCGAGCAGTACTTC.

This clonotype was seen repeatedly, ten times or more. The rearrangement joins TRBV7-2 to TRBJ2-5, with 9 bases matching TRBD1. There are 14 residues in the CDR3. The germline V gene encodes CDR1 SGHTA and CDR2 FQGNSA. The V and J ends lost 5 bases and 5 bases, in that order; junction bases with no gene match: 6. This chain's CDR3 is CASSIQGAQETQYF. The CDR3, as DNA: TGTGCCAGCAGCATACAGGGGGCTCAGGAGACCCAGTACTTC.

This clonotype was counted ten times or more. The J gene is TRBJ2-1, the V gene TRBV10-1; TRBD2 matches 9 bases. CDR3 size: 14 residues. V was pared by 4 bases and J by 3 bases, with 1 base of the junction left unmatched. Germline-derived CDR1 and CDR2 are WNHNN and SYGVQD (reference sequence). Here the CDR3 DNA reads TGCGCCAGCAGTGCTAGCGGGGACTACAATGAGCAGTTCTTC. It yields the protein CASSASGDYNEQFF.